This T cell receptor beta chain was found in a study of T-cell reconstitution after alpha-beta-depleted transplantation in children. This clonotype was picked up many times. Germline V lookup: CDR1 DFQATT, CDR2 SNEGSKA (reference sequence). The V segment lost 5 bases and the J segment 8 bases; nucleotides outside the gene matches: 4. This CDR3 contains 13 residues. The TCRbeta library was prepared with unique molecular identifiers. TCRdb reanalysed the PCR reads using MiXCR and keeps one entry per CDR3 protein. The sample contains 200,000 to 250,000 distinct CDR3 sequences, 8% to 9.5% of which appear only once.

The receptor's source is a human donor who donated a stem cell graft to a child with acute lymphoblastic leukemia. Sequenced material: PBMCs from the stem cell graft donor, taken from the stem cell graft. The J gene is TRBJ1-6, the V gene TRBV20-1, with 9 bases lining up with TRBD1. CDR3 DNA: TGCAGTGCTCCCACAGGGGGCGATTCACCCCTCCACTTT. Protein sequence: CSAPTGGDSPLHF.